This T cell receptor beta chain was documented in a study of blood T cell repertoires in COVID-19. This CDR3 region has 13 residues. CDR1 and CDR2 from the germline V gene are SNHLY and FYNNEI. Losses at the gene ends were 5 bases for V and 9 bases for J; bases not matched to a gene: 5. TCRdb's copy holds only in-frame clones and misses some; the assay was immunoSEQ multiplex PCR. In the table there are roughly 410,000 clones, about 91% of which are singletons. The source material was peripheral blood. This rearrangement joins TRBV2 to TRBJ1-3; 9 nucleotides match TRBD1. The sequence came from a woman aged 40-49 years with COVID-19, enrolled during active disease. The CDR3: CASSNRGQVTIYF. CDR3 in DNA: TGTGCCAGCAGTAACAGGGGGCAGGTCACCATATATTTT. The whole variable domain, filled in from reference TRBV2 and TRBJ1-3, reads EPEVTQTPSHQVTQMGQEVILRCVPISNHLYFYWYRQILGQKVEFLVSFYNNEISEKSEIFDDQFSVERPDGSNFTLKIRSTKLEDSAMYFCASSNRGQVTIYFGEGSWLTVV.